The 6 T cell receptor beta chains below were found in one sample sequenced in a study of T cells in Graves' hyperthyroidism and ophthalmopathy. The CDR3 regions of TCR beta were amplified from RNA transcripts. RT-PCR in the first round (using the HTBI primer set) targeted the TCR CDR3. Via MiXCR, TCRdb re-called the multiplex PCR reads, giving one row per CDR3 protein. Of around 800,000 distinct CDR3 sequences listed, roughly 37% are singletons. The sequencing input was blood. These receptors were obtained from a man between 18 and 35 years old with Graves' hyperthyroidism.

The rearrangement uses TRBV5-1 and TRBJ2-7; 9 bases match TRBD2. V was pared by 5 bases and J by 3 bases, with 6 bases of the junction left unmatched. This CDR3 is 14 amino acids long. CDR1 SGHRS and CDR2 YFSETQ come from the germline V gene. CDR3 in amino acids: CASRPLSGSYEQYF. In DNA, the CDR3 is TGCGCCAGCAGACCCCTTAGCGGGAGCTACGAGCAGTACTTC.

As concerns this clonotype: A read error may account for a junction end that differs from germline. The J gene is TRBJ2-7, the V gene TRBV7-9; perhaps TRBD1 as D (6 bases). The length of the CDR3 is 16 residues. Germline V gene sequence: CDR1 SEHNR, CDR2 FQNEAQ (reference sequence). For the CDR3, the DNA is TGCGCCAGCAGCCAAGAGGGGCCCCCGACAGGTTACGAGCAGTACTTC. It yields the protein CASSQEGPPTGYEQYF.

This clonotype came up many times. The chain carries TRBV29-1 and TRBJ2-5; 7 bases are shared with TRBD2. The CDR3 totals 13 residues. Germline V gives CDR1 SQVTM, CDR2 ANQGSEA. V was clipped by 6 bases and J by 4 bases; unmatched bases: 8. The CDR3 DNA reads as TGCAGCGTCTTTTGGACTAGTGGAGAGACCCAGTACTTC. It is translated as CSVFWTSGETQYF.

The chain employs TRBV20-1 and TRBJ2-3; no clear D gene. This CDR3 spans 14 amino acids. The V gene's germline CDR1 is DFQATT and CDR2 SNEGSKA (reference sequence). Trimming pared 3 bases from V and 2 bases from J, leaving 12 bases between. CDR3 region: CSARATTNTDTQYF. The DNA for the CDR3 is TGCAGTGCTAGGGCAACTACTAACACAGATACGCAGTATTTT.

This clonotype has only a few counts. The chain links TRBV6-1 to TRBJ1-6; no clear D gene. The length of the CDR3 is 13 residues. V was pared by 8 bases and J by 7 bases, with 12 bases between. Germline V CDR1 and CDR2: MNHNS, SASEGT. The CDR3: CASSPQLNSPLHF. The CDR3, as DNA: TGTGCCAGCTCCCCTCAGCTCAATTCACCCCTCCACTTT.

DNA of the CDR3: TGTGCCAGTGCTAGAGATCGGGTCGGACTAGCGTACCAAGAGACCCAGTACTTC. It specifies CASARDRVGLAYQETQYF. V usage is TRBV7-8 and J usage is TRBJ2-5; 9 bases align to TRBD2. The V gene end was trimmed by 9 bases and the J gene end by 0 bases; junction bases not matched to a gene: 17. The CDR3 loop spans 18 amino acids. Germline V gene sequence: CDR1 SGHVS, CDR2 FQNEAQ.